The clone carrying this T cell receptor (beta chain) was observed a few times. Its specificity is not known. Lesional scalp tissue (obtained by punch biopsy) and peripheral blood were collected from alopecia areata patients. This entry comes from a study of CD8+ T cells in alopecia areata. Study context: Treatment ran 6 to 18 months, with 6 months of follow-up afterward.

Extracted RNA was reverse transcribed into cDNA, the sequencing template. The method was immunoSEQ multiplex PCR; TCRdb's version includes in-frame clones alone and lacks a portion of them. The sample lists over 120,000 clones, around 50% occurring once. General observations from the study: Sharing of TCRs across patients appeared less clear than in mice, possibly for HLA-related reasons. Resident alphabeta T cells of normal skin are also sequenced in scalp samples.

Sequenced here: CD4+ T cells sorted from blood, sampled at week 0. The sequence came from a human donor with alopecia areata.

Here the CDR3 DNA reads TGCAGCGTTGAAACCAGCCGGAACACTGAAGCTTTCTTT. Its translation: CSVETSRNTEAFF. The J gene is TRBJ1-1, the V gene TRBV29-1; D not certain. V lost 2 bases and J lost 1, with 8 bases in between. The germline gives CDR1 SQVTM, CDR2 ANQGSEA. CDR3 length: 13 amino acids.